This T cell receptor beta chain stems from a study of spatial heterogeneity in lung cancer. General study findings and limits: Tumor mutation counts were tracked by expanded intratumoral alpha and beta TCR counts.

Every molecule of TCR cDNA had its own unique molecular identifier. TCRdb re-analysed the 5' RACE reads in MiXCR, keeping a single row per CDR3 protein. Of over 4,000 distinct CDR3 sequences detected, less than 35% appear once; the ten largest clones hold approximately 26%. The table lists this clonotype with many counts. Its antigen remains unknown. Time point defined: sample taken at primary tumor resection. The authors sequenced whole RNA from tumor, nontumor lung or frozen PBMC without sorting. CDR1 is SGHRS and CDR2 is YFSETQ in the germline V gene. V lost 5 bases to trimming and J lost 6 bases, with 16 bases between them. The CDR3 is made up of 14 amino acids.

Sequenced here: lung tumor tissue, sampled at surgery. The receptor was isolated from a female donor with early-stage non-small cell lung cancer. The chain links TRBV5-1 to TRBJ2-3, with a possible D match to TRBD2 (6 bases). The CDR3 DNA reads as TGCGCCAGCAGGAACAGGCCCGGAGGGGATACGCAGTATTTT. Its protein is CASRNRPGGDTQYF.